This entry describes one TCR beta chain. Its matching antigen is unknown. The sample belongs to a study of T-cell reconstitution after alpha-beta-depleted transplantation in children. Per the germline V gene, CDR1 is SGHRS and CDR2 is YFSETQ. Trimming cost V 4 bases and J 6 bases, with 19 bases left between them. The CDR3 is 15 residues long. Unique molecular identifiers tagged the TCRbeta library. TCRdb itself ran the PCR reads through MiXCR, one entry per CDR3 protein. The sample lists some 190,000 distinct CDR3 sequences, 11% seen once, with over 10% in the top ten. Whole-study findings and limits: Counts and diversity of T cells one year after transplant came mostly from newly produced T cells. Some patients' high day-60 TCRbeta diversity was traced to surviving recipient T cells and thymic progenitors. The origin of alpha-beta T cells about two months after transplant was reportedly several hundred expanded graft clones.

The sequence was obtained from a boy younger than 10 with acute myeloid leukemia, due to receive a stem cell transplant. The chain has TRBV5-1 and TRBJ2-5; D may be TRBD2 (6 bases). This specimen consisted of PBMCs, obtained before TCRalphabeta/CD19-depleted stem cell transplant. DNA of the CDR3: TGCGCCAGCAGCGATGGCGGGGATCTGTTACAGACCCAGTACTTC. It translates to CASSDGGDLLQTQYF.